The 15 T cell receptor beta chains listed next were all sequenced from one sample in a study of identical twins. TCRdb analysed the 5' RACE reads with MiXCR anew, one entry per CDR3 protein. This sample carries around 1.7 million distinct CDR3 sequences, around 29% of them seen once, and the ten largest clones take roughly 0.3%. The material sequenced was cord blood. The receptors here all came from a newborn girl in good health.

Details on this clonotype: A single base separates this from a much larger clone, so it may be a read error. This rearrangement joins TRBV29-1 to TRBJ2-7, with D unclear. V was shortened by 5 bases and J by 0 bases, with 14 bases between the two germline ends. Germline V lookup: CDR1 SQVTM, CDR2 ANQGSEA. This CDR3 spans 14 amino acids. The CDR3 loop is CSVTSFQASYEQYF. CDR3 bases: TGCAGCGTTACCTCGTTTCAGGCCTCCTACGAGCAGTACTTC.

This clonotype was observed a handful of times. V and J are TRBV5-1 and TRBJ2-1; 7 bases align to TRBD2. Per the germline V gene, CDR1 is SGHRS and CDR2 is YFSETQ. After removal of 5 bases from V and 1 base from J, the junction contained 6 bases not matched to a gene. The length of the CDR3 is 15 residues. The DNA of the CDR3 is TGCGCCAGCAGTACGGGCGGGGGATCCTACAATGAGCAGTTCTTC. Its protein product is CASSTGGGSYNEQFF. Supplemented by reference TRBV5-1 and TRBJ2-1, the full variable domain reads KAGVTQTPRYLIKTRGQQVTLSCSPISGHRSVSWYQQTPGQGLQFLFEYFSETQRNKGNFPGRFSGRQFSNSRSEMNVSTLELGDSALYLCASSTGGGSYNEQFFGPGTRLTVL.

A few counts support this clonotype. V gene TRBV29-1 combines with J gene TRBJ1-1, with TRBD1 identical over 8 bases. Trimming at V came to 4 bases and at J to 1 base, leaving 5 bases not matched to a gene. The germline gives CDR1 SQVTM, CDR2 ANQGSEA. The CDR3 contains 14 residues. The CDR3 loop reads CSVGQGQGNTEAFF. The CDR3, as DNA: TGCAGCGTTGGACAGGGGCAGGGGAACACTGAAGCTTTCTTT.

The V gene is TRBV6-1, the J gene TRBJ2-3; D is unresolved. The V gene lost 1 base and the J gene lost 5 bases, with 7 bases spanning the gap. This CDR3 region has 13 residues. Germline-derived CDR1 and CDR2 are MNHNS and SASEGT. The CDR3 nucleotides are TGTGCCAGCAGTGAAGGGCTGGTAGATACGCAGTATTTT. Its translation: CASSEGLVDTQYF.

A few counts support this clonotype. The genes are TRBV7-9 and TRBJ1-2; weak D call: TRBD1 (5 bases). CDR3 size: 14 residues. Germline V gene data show CDR1 as SEHNR and CDR2 as FQNEAQ (reference sequence). V was shortened by 1 base and J by 7 bases, with 13 bases between the two germline ends. In nucleotides, the CDR3 is TGTGCCAGCAGCTTAGGAGGTGCTGGGGGTGGCTACACCTTC. Translation gives CASSLGGAGGGYTF.

J is TRBJ2-5 and V is TRBV20-1; 14 bases align to TRBD2. This CDR3 has 17 residues. Germline V lookup: CDR1 DFQATT, CDR2 SNEGSKA (reference sequence). With V trimmed by 6 bases and J by 0 bases, 9 bases remained unmatched. CDR3 loop: CSARRLAGGEYQETQYF. DNA for the CDR3: TGCAGTGCCCGAAGACTAGCGGGAGGGGAGTACCAAGAGACCCAGTACTTC.

The chain joins TRBV4-1 to TRBJ1-1; TRBD1 agrees at 8 bases. V dropped 0 bases and J dropped 0; count of bases not matched to a gene: 3. CDR1 and CDR2 from the germline V gene are MGHRA and YSYEKL. The CDR3 has 16 residues. This CDR3 is CASSQDPTGVNTEAFF. The CDR3 DNA sequence: TGCGCCAGCAGCCAAGATCCGACAGGGGTGAACACTGAAGCTTTCTTT.

This clonotype has just a few counts. The V gene is TRBV7-9, the J gene TRBJ1-6; D not resolved. Germline-derived CDR1 and CDR2 are SEHNR and FQNEAQ (reference sequence). CDR3 size: 15 residues. V gave up 6 bases and J gave up 9 bases, with 18 bases separating them. The CDR3, as DNA: TGTGCCAGCAGTCTTACCGGGAGTAAGGGTTCACCCCTCCACTTT. Its translation: CASSLTGSKGSPLHF.

The V gene is TRBV29-1, the J gene TRBJ1-2, with D possibly being TRBD1 (6 bases). There are 12 residues in the CDR3. The germline V and J ends were trimmed by 4 bases and 8 bases, with 14 bases remaining between them. Germline CDR1 SQVTM, CDR2 ANQGSEA. The CDR3 nucleotides read TGCAGCGTTGGGGTACCAGGGGACGGCTACACCTTC. The encoded protein is CSVGVPGDGYTF.

V is TRBV4-1 and J is TRBJ2-2; no clear D. The CDR3 has 14 amino acids. Looked up from germline, CDR1 is MGHRA and CDR2 is YSYEKL. Trimming shortened V by 3 bases and J by 1 base, and 6 bases separated the two germline ends. This chain's CDR3 is CASSHGRNTGELFF. CDR3 DNA sequence: TGCGCCAGCAGCCACGGACGGAACACCGGGGAGCTGTTTTTT.

V gene TRBV12-3 or TRBV12-4 combines with J gene TRBJ2-3, with D maybe TRBD1 (5 bases). The CDR3 length is 13 residues. Trimming stripped 6 bases from V and 14 bases from J, with 21 bases between. The CDR3 coding sequence is TGTGCCAGCAGGGGCCATGGACAAAACGTCGGGTATTTT. The encoded protein is CASRGHGQNVGYF.

This clonotype has more than one count but fewer than ten. The chain joins TRBV4-2 to TRBJ2-1; no clear D gene. The germline V gene has CDR1 LGHNA and CDR2 YNFKEQ. V was clipped by 0 bases and J by 0 bases, with 12 bases between them. This CDR3 has 17 amino acids. DNA for the CDR3: TGTGCCAGCAGCCAAGAAGTAGTAGCCGCCTCCTACAATGAGCAGTTCTTC. Translating it yields CASSQEVVAASYNEQFF.

This chain connects TRBV2 to TRBJ1-1, with D uncertain. The CDR3 sequence is 13 residues long. From germline, CDR1 is SNHLY and CDR2 FYNNEI. The ends were cut back, 2 bases at V and 7 bases at J, with 11 bases in the middle. CDR3 loop: CASSELGYGEAFF. CDR3 sequence (DNA): TGTGCCAGCAGTGAATTGGGATATGGTGAAGCTTTCTTT.

The chain uses TRBV11-2 and TRBJ1-2; a weak D match, TRBD1 (5 bases). There are 15 residues in the CDR3. The V gene lost 0 bases and the J gene lost 5 bases, with 13 bases spanning the gap. Per the germline V gene, CDR1 is SGHAT and CDR2 is FQNNGV. CDR3 protein: CASSLEGLGGYGYTF. CDR3 DNA: TGTGCCAGCAGCTTAGAAGGTCTGGGGGGGTATGGCTACACCTTC.

This clonotype was recorded a few times. The chain uses TRBV14 and TRBJ2-1; a possible D gene is TRBD1 (7 bases). CDR3 length: 18 residues. Per germline, CDR1 SGHDN and CDR2 FVKESK. The germline V and J ends were trimmed by 1 base and 5 bases, with 21 bases remaining between them. The CDR3, as DNA: TGTGCCAGCAGCCAAGCCCCCCTGTCGGAGGGGGCGAACAATGAGCAGTTCTTC. This encodes CASSQAPLSEGANNEQFF.